One and the same sample provided the 14 T cell receptor beta chains below, sequenced in a study of shared clonotypes between healthy human individuals. Cells designated naive CD8 were CD45RO-negative and were positively selected for CCR7, with terminally differentiated effector memory CD45RA+ cells excluded. Sequencing used immunoSEQ multiplex PCR; TCRdb keeps in-frame clones, though not all of them. The repertoire holds approximately 2,200,000 clones, with about 92% as singletons. Input material: naive CD8+ T cells from PBMCs. The receptors here all came from a man aged 18-30 years in good health. Some clones in this sample may be carry-over from other donors' samples.

The V gene is TRBV7-2, the J gene TRBJ2-1; D could derive from TRBD1 or TRBD2 (5 bases each). The CDR3 extends over 15 amino acids. Germline CDR1 is SGHTA and CDR2 is FQGNSA. V was pared by 0 bases and J by 8 bases, with 14 bases between. CDR3 nucleotide sequence: TGTGCCAGCAGCTTAGCTGGGACCCCTCTCCATGAGCAGTTCTTC. Translated, it gives CASSLAGTPLHEQFF.

The rearrangement joins TRBV9 to TRBJ1-5; D remains unclear. The germline V gene has CDR1 SGDLS and CDR2 YYNGEE. This CDR3 has 15 residues. V lost 0 bases and J 2 bases, leaving 9 bases between the germline ends. The chain's CDR3 is CASSVGGWGNQPQHF. The CDR3 nucleotides are TGTGCCAGCAGCGTAGGAGGATGGGGCAATCAGCCCCAGCATTTT.

The rearrangement uses TRBV7-3 and TRBJ2-1; 13 nucleotides match TRBD2. Trimming removed 5 bases from V and 5 bases from J; junction bases left unmatched: 9. The CDR3 is 17 amino acids. Germline V gives CDR1 SGHTA, CDR2 FQGTGA. The CDR3 here is CASSARVGTSGDNEQFF. The CDR3 DNA is TGTGCCAGCAGCGCAAGGGTAGGGACTAGCGGGGACAATGAGCAGTTCTTC.

V usage is TRBV28 and J usage is TRBJ1-1, with D perhaps matching TRBD1 (5 bases). There are 14 residues in the CDR3. Between the trimmed V and J ends, which lost 2 bases and 6 bases, there was a span of 13 bases. CDR1 is MDHEN and CDR2 is SYDVKM in the germline V gene. The CDR3, as DNA: TGTGCCAGCAGTTTAATCAACAGGCCCCCTGAAGCTTTCTTT. Translation: CASSLINRPPEAFF. Filled out from reference TRBV28 and TRBJ1-1, the complete variable domain reads DVKVTQSSRYLVKRTGEKVFLECVQDMDHENMFWYRQDPGLGLRLIYFSYDVKMKEKGDIPEGYSVSREKKERFSLILESASTNQTSMYLCASSLINRPPEAFFGQGTRLTVV.

With regard to this clone: The identical CDR3 is also encoded by other nucleotide sequences in the sample. The chain employs TRBV27 and TRBJ2-1; D may be TRBD2 (6 bases). The V gene lost 8 bases and the J gene lost 2 bases, with 10 bases spanning the gap. This CDR3 is built from 13 residues. The germline V gene encodes CDR1 MNHEY and CDR2 SMNVEV (reference sequence). DNA of the CDR3: TGTGCCAGCGGTAGCGGTCCCTACAATGAGCAGTTCTTC. This gives the protein CASGSGPYNEQFF.

V and J are TRBV4-2 and TRBJ2-7; TRBD1 agrees at 12 bases. With V trimmed by 0 bases and J by 4 bases, 10 bases remained unmatched. Germline loops: CDR1 LGHNA, CDR2 YNFKEQ. The CDR3 contains 18 residues. DNA for the CDR3: TGTGCCAGCAGCCAAGATGTACGGTCGGGACAGGGGGCTTACGAGCAGTACTTC. As protein: CASSQDVRSGQGAYEQYF.

The chain combines TRBV28 with TRBJ2-2; no firm D call. Germline lookup yields CDR1 MDHEN and CDR2 SYDVKM. Deletions cut 3 bases from V and 1 base from J, with 9 bases between. The CDR3 length is 15 residues. CDR3 loop: CASSFWQMNTGELFF. The CDR3 nucleotides are TGTGCCAGCAGTTTTTGGCAGATGAACACCGGGGAGCTGTTTTTT.

The chain has TRBV28 and TRBJ2-7, with a tentative D call TRBD1 (5 bases). The CDR3 totals 17 residues. Germline CDR1 reads MDHEN; CDR2 reads SYDVKM. V gave up 1 base and J gave up 4 bases, with 20 bases separating them. The CDR3 nucleotides are TGTGCCAGCAGTTTATACGGGTCTCCCTCAGGGATTTACGAGCAGTACTTC. Translation gives CASSLYGSPSGIYEQYF.

The V call is TRBV5-1, the J call TRBJ2-7, with D perhaps matching TRBD1 (6 bases). This CDR3 is 16 amino acids long. Germline assignment: CDR1 SGHRS and CDR2 YFSETQ. Trimming took off 4 bases at V and 3 bases at J, with 20 bases between the two ends. CDR3 in amino acids: CASSPGEGYLGYEQYF. The CDR3 DNA follows: TGCGCCAGCAGCCCAGGGGAAGGTTACCTTGGCTACGAGCAGTACTTC.

The rearrangement joins TRBV6-6 to TRBJ1-2, with D possibly matching TRBD1 (5 bases). V dropped 2 bases and J dropped 0 bases, with 13 bases sitting between them. CDR1 is MNHNY, CDR2 SVGAGI, per germline (reference sequence). This CDR3 spans 16 amino acids. CDR3 protein: CASSYLGPESNYGYTF. DNA of the CDR3: TGTGCCAGCAGTTACCTGGGGCCCGAGTCTAACTATGGCTACACCTTC.

The chain couples TRBV19 to TRBJ2-1, with unresolved D. This CDR3 contains 15 residues. Per germline, CDR1 LNHDA and CDR2 SQIVND (reference sequence). The V gene lost 5 bases and the J gene lost 12 bases, with 23 bases spanning the gap. CDR3 loop: CASSPTIRSLWGQFF. The CDR3 DNA sequence: TGTGCCAGTAGTCCTACTATAAGGTCGCTCTGGGGGCAGTTCTTC. Drawing the rest from reference TRBV19 and TRBJ2-1, the complete variable domain is DGGITQSPKYLFRKEGQNVTLSCEQNLNHDAMYWYRQDPGQGLRLIYYSQIVNDFQKGDIAEGYSVSREKKESFPLTVTSAQKNPTAFYLCASSPTIRSLWGQFFGPGTRLTVL.

Concerning this clone: Other DNA sequences in this sample translate to the same CDR3. The chain employs TRBV7-8 and TRBJ2-7; D may be TRBD2 (6 bases). V lost 4 bases and J lost 2, with 9 bases in between. The CDR3 is made up of 13 amino acids. Germline V gene sequence: CDR1 SGHVS, CDR2 FQNEAQ. This chain's CDR3 is CASSSPGAYEQYF. For the CDR3, the DNA is TGTGCCAGCAGCTCACCGGGGGCCTACGAGCAGTACTTC. The whole variable domain, filled in from reference TRBV7-8 and TRBJ2-7, reads GAGVSQSPRYKVAKRGQDVALRCDPISGHVSLFWYQQALGQGPEFLTYFQNEAQLDKSGLPSDRFFAERPEGSVSTLKIQRTQQEDSAVYLCASSSPGAYEQYFGPGTRLTVT.

The chain carries TRBV7-6 and TRBJ2-4; 9 bases match TRBD1. V was pared by 5 bases and J by 8 bases, with 10 bases of the junction left unmatched. Per germline, CDR1 SGHVS and CDR2 FNYEAQ. The CDR3 loop spans 15 amino acids. The CDR3 coding sequence is TGTGCCAGCAGCCCGGGGAGACAGGGGGTGGACATTCAGTACTTC. Translating gives CASSPGRQGVDIQYF.

The chain recombines TRBV30 with TRBJ1-6; D not resolved. Germline V gene data show CDR1 as GTSNPN and CDR2 as SVGIG (reference sequence). This CDR3 region has 14 residues. V dropped 3 bases and J dropped 10 bases, with 16 bases sitting between them. The CDR3 DNA sequence: TGTGCCTGGAGGGCGGACCGGGGATGGTCACCCCTCCACTTT. It encodes CAWRADRGWSPLHF. The full variable domain, in which reference TRBV30 and TRBJ1-6 provide the parts outside the CDR3, is SQTIHQWPATLVQPVGSPLSLECTVEGTSNPNLYWYRQAAGRGLQLLFYSVGIGQISSEVPQNLSASRPQDRQFILSSKKLLLSDSGFYLCAWRADRGWSPLHFGNGTRLTVT.